Listed here are 23 T cell receptor beta chains from one sample, sequenced in a study of T cells expressing NK-cell markers. Using the 5' RACE reads, TCRdb records one entry per CDR3 protein without DNA. This repertoire includes 550,000 or so distinct CDR3 sequences. The sample comprised blood T cells: a sorted CD56 or NKG2C T cell subset, CD4+ or CD8+ T cells, or bulk PBMC T cells (not recorded which). The origin of the receptors is a young man in good health.

The chain has TRBV14 and TRBJ2-7; lacking DNA, the TRBD1 call made by TCRdb goes unchecked. In germline, CDR1 is SGHDN, CDR2 FVKESK. The CDR3 is 13 residues long. Here the CDR3 reads CASSHHPGGGGYF.

The chain links TRBV27 to TRBJ2-1; TCRdb gives TRBD2 as the D gene, but with no DNA this cannot be confirmed. The CDR3 contains 14 residues. Germline loops: CDR1 MNHEY, CDR2 SMNVEV (reference sequence). The CDR3 sequence: CASSLAAGFVEQFF.

The CDR3 protein is CASRRDTSYEQYF. This sequence joins TRBV12-3 or TRBV12-4 and TRBJ2-7; TCRdb's D call, TRBD1, is unchecked because there is no DNA. The CDR3 covers 13 residues.

CDR3 in amino acids: CSANNQPNEQFF. This chain links TRBV20-1 with TRBJ2-1. The CDR3 loop spans 12 amino acids. Germline CDR1 reads DFQATT; CDR2 reads SNEGSKA (reference sequence).

Here the CDR3 reads CATSKWTGNTEAFF. The chain is built from TRBV15 and TRBJ1-1. The CDR3 spans 14 residues. CDR1 is LNHNV, CDR2 YYDKDF, per germline (reference sequence).

J is TRBJ2-6 and V is TRBV23-1. TRBV23-1 carries the ORF label, with uncertain function. The CDR3 runs 15 residues. CDR3: CASSPRGTGANVLTF.

This chain joins TRBV5-1 and TRBJ1-1; TCRdb outputs TRBD1, but without DNA this stays unchecked. CDR1 and CDR2 (germline): SGHRS, YFSETQ. This CDR3 is 15 amino acids long. Here the CDR3 reads CASSLDGQLNTEAFF. The complete variable domain, with remaining parts taken from reference TRBV5-1 and TRBJ1-1, reads KAGVTQTPRYLIKTRGQQVTLSCSPISGHRSVSWYQQTPGQGLQFLFEYFSETQRNKGNFPGRFSGRQFSNSRSEMNVSTLELGDSALYLCASSLDGQLNTEAFFGQGTRLTVV.

The chain links TRBV20-1 to TRBJ2-1; TCRdb gives TRBD1 as the D gene, but with no DNA this cannot be confirmed. The CDR3 totals 14 residues. Germline CDR1 and CDR2: DFQATT and SNEGSKA (reference sequence). CDR3 sequence reads: CSARPGQVYNEQFF.

This chain uses TRBV27 with TRBJ2-1; no DNA is available, so the TRBD2 call from TCRdb remains unchecked. CDR3 length: 16 amino acids. CDR1 is MNHEY and CDR2 is SMNVEV in the germline V gene (reference sequence). This chain's CDR3 is CASSSRGNTFYNEQFF.

The chain is built from TRBV10-3 and TRBJ2-2; as DNA is missing, the TRBD1 call by TCRdb cannot be tested. Germline CDR1 ENHRY, CDR2 SYGVKD. The CDR3 spans 12 residues. The CDR3 here is CATRTIAGELFF.

The rearrangement joins TRBV2 to TRBJ2-3; TCRdb's D call of TRBD2 is untestable without DNA. Germline assignment: CDR1 SNHLY and CDR2 FYNNEI. The CDR3 extends over 16 amino acids. CDR3 amino acids: CASIDEGDLVPNTQYF.

V and J are TRBV20-1 and TRBJ2-3; as DNA is missing, the TRBD2 call by TCRdb cannot be tested. The CDR3 length is 18 residues. Germline loops: CDR1 DFQATT, CDR2 SNEGSKA (reference sequence). Here the CDR3 reads CSARGLAGWEGRTDTQYF.

The rearrangement uses TRBV29-1 and TRBJ2-7. CDR1 and CDR2 (germline): SQVTM, ANQGSEA. This CDR3 contains 15 residues. The CDR3 sequence is CSVEDLIGGSYEQYF.

The genes are TRBV7-8 and TRBJ2-3; TCRdb's D call, TRBD2, is unchecked because there is no DNA. CDR1 SGHVS and CDR2 FQNEAQ come from the germline V gene. CDR3 length: 17 amino acids. The chain's CDR3 is CASSHPRTGEATDTQYF.

V usage is TRBV5-1 and J usage is TRBJ2-3; TCRdb picks TRBD2, but there is no DNA to check that call. This CDR3 region has 17 residues. Germline-derived CDR1 and CDR2 are SGHRS and YFSETQ. CDR3 residues: CASSLAALAGAGDTQYF.

V gene TRBV5-6 combines with J gene TRBJ2-3; TCRdb's D call of TRBD2 is untestable without DNA. The CDR3 runs 19 residues. Germline V lookup: CDR1 SGHDT, CDR2 YYEEEE. The CDR3 reads CASSFRKPGLVSSTDTQYF. Supplemented by reference TRBV5-6 and TRBJ2-3, the full variable domain reads DAGVTQSPTHLIKTRGQQVTLRCSPKSGHDTVSWYQQALGQGPQFIFQYYEEEERQRGNFPDRFSGHQFPNYSSELNVNALLLGDSALYLCASSFRKPGLVSSTDTQYFGPGTRLTVL.

V is TRBV10-3 and J is TRBJ2-3; TCRdb's D call of TRBD2 is untestable without DNA. The CDR3 has 13 residues. Germline CDR1 is ENHRY and CDR2 is SYGVKD. This chain's CDR3 is CATTTRDGDTQYF.

The chain employs TRBV5-1 and TRBJ2-5; as DNA is missing, the TRBD1 call by TCRdb cannot be tested. The CDR3 consists of 15 residues. CDR1 is SGHRS, CDR2 YFSETQ, per germline. The CDR3 loop is CASSLLTGGQETQYF.

The chain has TRBV12-3 or TRBV12-4 and TRBJ2-1; TCRdb's D call of TRBD1 is untestable without DNA. The CDR3 length is 12 residues. The CDR3 region is CASTPSGQAQFF.

This sequence joins TRBV5-1 and TRBJ1-2; TCRdb calls TRBD1, which cannot be checked without DNA. The V gene's germline CDR1 is SGHRS and CDR2 YFSETQ. CDR3 length: 17 residues. The CDR3 spells CASSLGALTGAVYGYTF. Based on the CDR3 plus reference TRBV5-1 and TRBJ1-2, the full variable domain is KAGVTQTPRYLIKTRGQQVTLSCSPISGHRSVSWYQQTPGQGLQFLFEYFSETQRNKGNFPGRFSGRQFSNSRSEMNVSTLELGDSALYLCASSLGALTGAVYGYTFGSGTRLTVV.

The CDR3 loop is CASSLVQGLYNEQFF. The chain couples TRBV5-1 to TRBJ2-1; the D call from TCRdb, TRBD1, cannot be confirmed without DNA. This CDR3 spans 15 amino acids. The germline CDR1 and CDR2 sequences are SGHRS and YFSETQ.

The CDR3: CASSLPGLPNEQFF. The gene calls are TRBV7-3 and TRBJ2-1; TCRdb lists TRBD2, though no DNA is available to test this call. Germline lookup yields CDR1 SGHTA and CDR2 FQGTGA. This CDR3 region has 14 residues.

The V and J genes are TRBV24-1 and TRBJ1-5. The CDR3 loop spans 17 amino acids. CDR1 is KGHDR and CDR2 is SFDVKD in the germline V gene. The CDR3 spells CATSESSWAFSNQPQHF.